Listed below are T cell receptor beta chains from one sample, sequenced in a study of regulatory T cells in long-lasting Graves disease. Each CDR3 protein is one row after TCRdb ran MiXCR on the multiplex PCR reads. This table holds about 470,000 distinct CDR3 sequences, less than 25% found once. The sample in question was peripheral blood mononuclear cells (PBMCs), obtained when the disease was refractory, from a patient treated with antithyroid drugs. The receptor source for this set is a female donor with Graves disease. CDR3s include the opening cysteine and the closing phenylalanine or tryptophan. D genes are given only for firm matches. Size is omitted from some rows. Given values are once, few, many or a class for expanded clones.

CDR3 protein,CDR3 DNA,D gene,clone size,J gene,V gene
CATSRGSTSGTYNEQFF,TGTGCCACCAGCAGGGGATCAACTAGCGGGACATACAATGAGCAGTTCTTC,TRBD2,many,TRBJ2-1,TRBV15
CASSVEDAPYEQYF,TGTGCCAGCAGCGTAGAAGACGCCCCCTACGAGCAGTACTTC,.,few,TRBJ2-7,TRBV9
CASSEEPLRQGRNTGELFF,TGTGCCAGCAGTGAAGAACCATTGAGACAGGGACGTAACACCGGGGAGCTGTTTTTT,TRBD1,many,TRBJ2-2,TRBV6-1
CASSRSGTEAFF,TGTGCCAGCAGTCGTTCAGGCACTGAAGCTTTCTTT,.,medium-sized,TRBJ1-1,TRBV28
CASRDSGTDYEQYF,TGTGCCAGCAGGGATTCCGGGACGGACTACGAGCAGTACTTC,.,many,TRBJ2-7,TRBV28
CASRPGGAGYEQYF,TGTGCCAGCAGGCCTGGGGGGGCTGGCTACGAGCAGTACTTC,.,many,TRBJ2-7,TRBV6-1
CASSLSVRVDGELFF,TGTGCCAGCAGTTTATCAGTCAGGGTGGACGGGGAGCTGTTTTTT,.,.,TRBJ2-2,TRBV27
CASSRTGEHLNQETQYF,TGTGCCAGCAGCCGGACAGGGGAACATCTAAACCAAGAGACCCAGTACTTC,TRBD1,many,TRBJ2-5,TRBV7-9
CASRVDWGTDTQYF,TGCGCCAGCAGGGTGGATTGGGGCACAGATACGCAGTATTTT,.,.,TRBJ2-3,TRBV5-1
CSARARGIQPQHF,TGCAGTGCTAGAGCCAGGGGGATCCAGCCCCAGCATTTT,TRBD1,.,TRBJ1-5,TRBV20-1
CSARRTGEKETQYF,TGCAGTGCTAGGCGGACAGGGGAGAAAGAGACCCAGTACTTC,TRBD1,.,TRBJ2-5,TRBV20-1
CASSDGTGLETQYF,TGTGCCAGCAGCGACGGGACAGGGCTAGAGACCCAGTACTTC,TRBD1,many,TRBJ2-5,TRBV2
CASSPLRTGELFF,TGTGCCAGCAGTCCACTCCGGACCGGGGAGCTGTTTTTT,.,many,TRBJ2-2,TRBV12-3/TRBV12-4
CASSRAGQGSNQPQHF,TGTGCCAGCTCACGAGCTGGACAGGGTAGCAATCAGCCCCAGCATTTT,TRBD1,many,TRBJ1-5,TRBV18
CASSSLRGPGAQPQHF,TGTGCCAGCAGCTCTCTAAGGGGACCCGGTGCTCAGCCCCAGCATTTT,.,few,TRBJ1-5,TRBV11-2
CASSFSPYPGDGQETQYF,TGTGCCAGCAGCTTTAGTCCATACCCAGGGGACGGCCAAGAGACCCAGTACTTC,.,many,TRBJ2-5,TRBV7-2
CASSDWEGAGGTDTQYF,TGTGCCAGCAGTGATTGGGAGGGAGCGGGAGGAACAGATACGCAGTATTTT,TRBD2,.,TRBJ2-3,TRBV6-1
CASSHQGANQPQHF,TGTGCCAGCAGTCACCAGGGCGCCAATCAGCCCCAGCATTTT,.,many,TRBJ1-5,TRBV12-3/TRBV12-4
CASSKAVSSYEQYF,TGTGCCAGCAGTAAAGCGGTCAGCTCCTACGAGCAGTACTTC,.,many,TRBJ2-7,TRBV3-1
CASSLGVTQYF,TGTGCCAGCAGCTTAGGGGTAACCCAGTACTTC,.,many,TRBJ2-5,TRBV12-3/TRBV12-4
CSARPEDYTEAFF,TGCAGTGCTAGACCCGAGGATTACACTGAAGCTTTCTTT,.,.,TRBJ1-1,TRBV20-1
CASRRPGEGTEAFF,TGCGCCAGCAGACGTCCGGGGGAGGGAACTGAAGCTTTCTTT,.,few,TRBJ1-1,TRBV5-1
CASSLRGGDNSPLHF,TGTGCCAGCAGTTTAAGGGGGGGTGATAATTCACCCCTCCACTTT,.,many,TRBJ1-6,TRBV12-3/TRBV12-4
CASSSFKRGYTF,TGCGCCAGCAGCTCCTTTAAACGGGGCTACACCTTC,.,.,TRBJ1-2,TRBV10-2
CATSRLLAGADEQYF,TGTGCCACCAGCAGACTTTTAGCGGGAGCCGACGAGCAGTACTTC,TRBD2,.,TRBJ2-7,TRBV15
CASGAEGLAQETQYF,TGTGCCAGCGGAGCGGAGGGTTTAGCGCAAGAGACCCAGTACTTC,.,many,TRBJ2-5,TRBV27
CSAPETGSLAQHF,TGCAGTGCCCCGGAGACAGGGTCTCTAGCCCAGCATTTT,TRBD1,few,TRBJ1-5,TRBV20-1